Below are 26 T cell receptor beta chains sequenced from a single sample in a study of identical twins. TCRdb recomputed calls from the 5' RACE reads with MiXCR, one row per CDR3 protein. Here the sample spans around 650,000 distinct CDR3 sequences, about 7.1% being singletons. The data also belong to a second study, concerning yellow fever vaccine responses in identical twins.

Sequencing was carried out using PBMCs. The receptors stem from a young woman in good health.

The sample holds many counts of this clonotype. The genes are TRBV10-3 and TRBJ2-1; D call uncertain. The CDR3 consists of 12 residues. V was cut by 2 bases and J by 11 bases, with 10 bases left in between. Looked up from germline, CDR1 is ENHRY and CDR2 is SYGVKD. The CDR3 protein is CAISEPRSKQFF. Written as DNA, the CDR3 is TGTGCCATCAGTGAGCCCCGGAGTAAGCAGTTCTTC.

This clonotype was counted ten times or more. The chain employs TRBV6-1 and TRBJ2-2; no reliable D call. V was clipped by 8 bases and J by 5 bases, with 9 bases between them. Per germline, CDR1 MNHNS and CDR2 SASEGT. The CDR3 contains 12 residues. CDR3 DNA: TGTGCCAGCCTACTGGGGACCGGGGAGCTGTTTTTT. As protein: CASLLGTGELFF.

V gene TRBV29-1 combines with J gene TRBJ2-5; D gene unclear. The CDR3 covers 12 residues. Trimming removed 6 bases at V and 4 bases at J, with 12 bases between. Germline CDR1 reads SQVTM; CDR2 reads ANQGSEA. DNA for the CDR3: TGCAGCGTATACCGGGTCGGAGAGACCCAGTACTTC. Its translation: CSVYRVGETQYF.

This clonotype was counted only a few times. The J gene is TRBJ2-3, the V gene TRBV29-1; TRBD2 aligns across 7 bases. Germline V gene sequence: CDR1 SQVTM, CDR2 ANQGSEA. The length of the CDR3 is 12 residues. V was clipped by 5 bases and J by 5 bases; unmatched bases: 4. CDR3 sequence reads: CSVLASGDTQYF. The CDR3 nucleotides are TGCAGCGTTCTCGCTAGCGGAGATACGCAGTATTTT.

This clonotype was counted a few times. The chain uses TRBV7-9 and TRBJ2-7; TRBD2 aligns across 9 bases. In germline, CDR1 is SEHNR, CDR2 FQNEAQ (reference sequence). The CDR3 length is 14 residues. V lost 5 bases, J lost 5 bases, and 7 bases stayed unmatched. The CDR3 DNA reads TGTGCCAGCAGCGGAAAGGGACTAGCCGACGAGCAGTACTTC. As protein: CASSGKGLADEQYF. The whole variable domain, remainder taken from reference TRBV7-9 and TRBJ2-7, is DTGVSQNPRHKITKRGQNVTFRCDPISEHNRLYWYRQTLGQGPEFLTYFQNEAQLEKSRLLSDRFSAERPKGSFSTLEIQRTEQGDSAMYLCASSGKGLADEQYFGPGTRLTVT.

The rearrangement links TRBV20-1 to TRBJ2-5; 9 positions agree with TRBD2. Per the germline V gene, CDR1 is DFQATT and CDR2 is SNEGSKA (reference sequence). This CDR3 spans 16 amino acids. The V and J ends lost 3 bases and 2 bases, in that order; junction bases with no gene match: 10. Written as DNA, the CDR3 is TGCAGTGCTAGTCCCCAGCTAGCGGGGATACAAGAGACCCAGTACTTC. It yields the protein CSASPQLAGIQETQYF.

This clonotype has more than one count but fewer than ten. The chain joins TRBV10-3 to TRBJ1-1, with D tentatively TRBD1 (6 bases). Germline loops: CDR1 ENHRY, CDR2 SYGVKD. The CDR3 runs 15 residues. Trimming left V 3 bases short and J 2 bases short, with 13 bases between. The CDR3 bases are TGTGCCATCAGTGACCCAGGGGTTGGAAACACTGAAGCTTTCTTT. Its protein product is CAISDPGVGNTEAFF.

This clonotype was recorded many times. The CDR3 region is CASSRLGLAGNTIYF. CDR3 DNA: TGTGCCAGCAGCCGCTTGGGGCTAGCTGGAAACACCATATATTTT. The chain recombines TRBV7-6 with TRBJ1-3, with D possibly TRBD1 on 5 matching bases. V was shortened by 5 bases and J by 2 bases, with 13 bases between the two germline ends. The V gene's germline CDR1 is SGHVS and CDR2 FNYEAQ. This CDR3 is 15 amino acids long.

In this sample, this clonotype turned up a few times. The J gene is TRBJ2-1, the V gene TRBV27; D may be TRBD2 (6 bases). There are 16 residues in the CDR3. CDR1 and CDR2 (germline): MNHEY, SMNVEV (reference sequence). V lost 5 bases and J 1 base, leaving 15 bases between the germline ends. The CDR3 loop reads CASSPSNRESYNEQFF. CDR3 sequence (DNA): TGTGCCAGCAGTCCCTCTAACCGGGAGTCCTACAATGAGCAGTTCTTC.

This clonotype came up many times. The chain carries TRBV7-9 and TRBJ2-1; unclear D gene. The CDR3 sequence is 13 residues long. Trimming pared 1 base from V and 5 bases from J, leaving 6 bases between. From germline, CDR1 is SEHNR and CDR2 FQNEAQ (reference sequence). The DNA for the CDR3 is TGTGCCAGCAGCTTAGTTGCGAACAATGAGCAGTTCTTC. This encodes CASSLVANNEQFF.

The CDR3 DNA follows: TGCGCCAGCAGCCCAGGACGGACAGGGGGGAACACTGAAGCTTTCTTT. It specifies CASSPGRTGGNTEAFF. V gene TRBV5-1 combines with J gene TRBJ1-1, with TRBD1 matching 10 bases. Germline assignment: CDR1 SGHRS and CDR2 YFSETQ. The CDR3 spans 16 residues. V trimming: 4 bases; J trimming: 1 base; junction bases outside the gene matches: 7.

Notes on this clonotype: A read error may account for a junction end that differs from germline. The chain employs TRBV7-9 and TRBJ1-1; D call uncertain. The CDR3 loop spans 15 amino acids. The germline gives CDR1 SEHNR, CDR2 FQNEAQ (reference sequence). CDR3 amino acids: CASSLGSHTNIEAFF. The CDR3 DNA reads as TGTGCCAGCAGCTTAGGTAGCCACACGAACATTGAAGCTTTCTTT.

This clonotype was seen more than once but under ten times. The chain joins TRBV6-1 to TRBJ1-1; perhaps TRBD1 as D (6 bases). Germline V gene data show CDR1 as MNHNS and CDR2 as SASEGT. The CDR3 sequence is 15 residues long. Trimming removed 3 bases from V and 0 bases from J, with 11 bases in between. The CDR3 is CASSDEGGMNTEAFF. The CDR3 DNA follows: TGTGCCAGCAGTGATGAGGGGGGAATGAACACTGAAGCTTTCTTT.

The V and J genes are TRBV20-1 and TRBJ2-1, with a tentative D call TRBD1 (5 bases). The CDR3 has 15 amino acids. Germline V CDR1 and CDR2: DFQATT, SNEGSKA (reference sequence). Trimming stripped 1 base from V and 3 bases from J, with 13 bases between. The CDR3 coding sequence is TGCAGTGCTAGAGTGAACAGGCGGATCTACAATGAGCAGTTCTTC. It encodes CSARVNRRIYNEQFF.

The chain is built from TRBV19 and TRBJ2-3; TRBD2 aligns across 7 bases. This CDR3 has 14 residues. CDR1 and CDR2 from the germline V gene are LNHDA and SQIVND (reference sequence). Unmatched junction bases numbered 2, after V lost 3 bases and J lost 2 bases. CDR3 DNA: TGTGCCAGTAGTATCGGGGGGAACACAGATACGCAGTATTTT. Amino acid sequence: CASSIGGNTDTQYF.

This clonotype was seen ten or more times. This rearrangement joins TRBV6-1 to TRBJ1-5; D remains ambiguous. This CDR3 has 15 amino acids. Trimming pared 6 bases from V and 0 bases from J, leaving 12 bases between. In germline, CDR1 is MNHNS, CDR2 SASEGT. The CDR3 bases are TGTGCCAGCAGCGTCTCCTACAATAGCAATCAGCCCCAGCATTTT. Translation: CASSVSYNSNQPQHF.

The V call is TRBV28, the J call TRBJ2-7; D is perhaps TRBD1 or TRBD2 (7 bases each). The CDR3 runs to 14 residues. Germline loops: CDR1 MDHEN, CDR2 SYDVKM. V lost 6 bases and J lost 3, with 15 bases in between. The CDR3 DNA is TGTGCCAGCAGCCAAGCGGGACAGTTCTACGAGCAGTACGTC. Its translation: CASSQAGQFYEQYV.

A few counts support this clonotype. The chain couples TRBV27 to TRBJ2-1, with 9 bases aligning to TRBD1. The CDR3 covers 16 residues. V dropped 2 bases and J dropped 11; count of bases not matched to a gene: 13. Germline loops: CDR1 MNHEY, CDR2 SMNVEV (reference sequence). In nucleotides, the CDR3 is TGTGCCAGCAGTTTAGTTCGGACAGGGGCTCTCCCCAAGCAGTTCTTC. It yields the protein CASSLVRTGALPKQFF.

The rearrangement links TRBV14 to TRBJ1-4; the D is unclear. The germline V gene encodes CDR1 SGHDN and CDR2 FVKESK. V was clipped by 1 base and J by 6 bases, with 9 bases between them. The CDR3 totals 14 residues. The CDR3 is CASSQGALDEKLFF. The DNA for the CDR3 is TGTGCCAGCAGCCAAGGGGCACTGGATGAAAAACTGTTTTTT.

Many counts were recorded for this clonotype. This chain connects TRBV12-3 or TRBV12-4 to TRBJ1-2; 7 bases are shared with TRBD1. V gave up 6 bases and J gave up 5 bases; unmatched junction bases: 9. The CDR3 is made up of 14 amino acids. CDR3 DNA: TGTGCCAGCAGGAAGACAGGGATGGGGTATGGCTACACCTTC. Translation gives CASRKTGMGYGYTF.

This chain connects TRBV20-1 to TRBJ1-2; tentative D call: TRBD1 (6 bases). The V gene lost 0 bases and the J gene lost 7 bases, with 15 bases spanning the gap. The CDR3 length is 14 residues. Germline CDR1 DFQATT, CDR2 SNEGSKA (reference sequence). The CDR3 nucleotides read TGCAGTGCTAGAGATTGGAAGGGGGAGGGTGGCTACACCTTC. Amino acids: CSARDWKGEGGYTF.

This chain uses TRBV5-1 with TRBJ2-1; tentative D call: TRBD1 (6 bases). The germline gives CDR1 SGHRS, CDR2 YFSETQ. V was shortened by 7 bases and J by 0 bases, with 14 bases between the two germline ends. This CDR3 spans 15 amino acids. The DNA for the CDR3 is TGCGCCAGCGCGTCCGTGGGGGCCTCCTACAATGAGCAGTTCTTC. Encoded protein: CASASVGASYNEQFF.

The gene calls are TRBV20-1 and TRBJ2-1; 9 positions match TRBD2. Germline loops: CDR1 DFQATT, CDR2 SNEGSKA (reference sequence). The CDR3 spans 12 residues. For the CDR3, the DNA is TGCAGCCCTAGCGGGAACTACAATGAGCAGTTCTTC. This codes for CSPSGNYNEQFF.

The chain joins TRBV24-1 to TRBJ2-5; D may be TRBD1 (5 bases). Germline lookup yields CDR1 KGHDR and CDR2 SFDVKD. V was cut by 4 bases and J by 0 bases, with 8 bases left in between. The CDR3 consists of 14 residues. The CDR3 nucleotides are TGTGCCACCAGTGACGGACATAACCAAGAGACCCAGTACTTC. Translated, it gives CATSDGHNQETQYF.

CDR3 in DNA: TGTGCCATCAGGGACAGGGTATCAAACGACTATGGCTACACCTTC. Translated, it gives CAIRDRVSNDYGYTF. The V and J genes are TRBV10-3 and TRBJ1-2, with 8 bases that match TRBD1. The ends lost 6 bases at V and 3 bases at J; junction bases unmatched: 9. CDR3 length: 15 residues. The germline V gene encodes CDR1 ENHRY and CDR2 SYGVKD.

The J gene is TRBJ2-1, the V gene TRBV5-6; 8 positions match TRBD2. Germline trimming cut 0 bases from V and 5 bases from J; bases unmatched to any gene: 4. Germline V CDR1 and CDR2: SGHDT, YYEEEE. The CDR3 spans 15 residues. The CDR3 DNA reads TGTGCCAGCAGCTTGGAACTAGCGGCCCACAATGAGCAGTTCTTC. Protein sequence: CASSLELAAHNEQFF.